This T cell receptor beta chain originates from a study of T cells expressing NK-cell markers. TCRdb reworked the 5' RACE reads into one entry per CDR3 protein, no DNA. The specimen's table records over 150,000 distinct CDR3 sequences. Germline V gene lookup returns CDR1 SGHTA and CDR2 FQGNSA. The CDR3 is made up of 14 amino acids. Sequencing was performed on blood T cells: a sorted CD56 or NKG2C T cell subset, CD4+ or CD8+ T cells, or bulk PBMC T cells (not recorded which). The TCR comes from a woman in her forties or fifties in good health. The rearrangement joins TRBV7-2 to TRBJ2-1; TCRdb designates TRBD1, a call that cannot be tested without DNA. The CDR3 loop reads CASSLWDRDSEQFF. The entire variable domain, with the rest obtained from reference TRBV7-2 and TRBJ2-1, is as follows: GAGVSQSPSNKVTEKGKDVELRCDPISGHTALYWYRQSLGQGLEFLIYFQGNSAPDKSGLPSDRFSAERTGGSVSTLTIQRTQQEDSAVYLCASSLWDRDSEQFFGPGTRLTVL.